The 7 T cell receptor beta chains given below trace back to one sample, sequenced in a study of response to subunit inactivated influenza vaccine. A single record per CDR3 protein comes from TCRdb applying MiXCR to the RT-PCR reads. In the table there are 500,000 to 550,000 distinct CDR3 sequences, approximately 20% of which are singletons. The same data also went into a second study, on T cells expressing NK-cell markers. That source reports: 5'RACE template switching with UMIs generated TCR beta cDNA.

The starting material was CD4+ T cells sorted from PBMCs, obtained 11 to 12 days after vaccination. Every receptor here comes from a man in his fifties who received an inactivated influenza vaccine.

This clonotype turned up a few times. This sequence joins TRBV19 and TRBJ2-7; TRBD1 agrees at 8 bases. This CDR3 is built from 15 residues. Germline V gives CDR1 LNHDA, CDR2 SQIVND (reference sequence). J gave up 0 bases and V 9 bases, and 10 bases lay outside the gene matches. DNA of the CDR3: TGTGCCAGCCAGGGGGCCGGGACTCCCTCCTACGAGCAGTACTTC. It codes for CASQGAGTPSYEQYF.

CDR3 DNA sequence: TGTGCCAGCAGCCCCTCCGGCAGGGGGCCGAGGACCTTC. Residues: CASSPSGRGPRTF. The chain combines TRBV7-8 with TRBJ1-2; 8 bases fit TRBD1. The V gene's germline CDR1 is SGHVS and CDR2 FQNEAQ. This CDR3 region has 13 residues. Unmatched junction bases numbered 13, after V lost 5 bases and J lost 14 bases.

This clonotype was observed a few times. The chain combines TRBV7-2 with TRBJ2-5; 7 bases agree with TRBD1. With V trimmed by 5 bases and J by 1 base, 7 bases remained unmatched. CDR3 size: 15 residues. Looked up from germline, CDR1 is SGHTA and CDR2 is FQGNSA. This CDR3 reads CASSTRTGTQETQYF. CDR3 nucleotides: TGTGCCAGCAGCACTAGGACAGGAACCCAAGAGACCCAGTACTTC.

This clonotype was picked up many times. The genes are TRBV4-3 and TRBJ2-7; TRBD1 aligns across 7 bases. The CDR3 has 16 residues. The J segment lost 6 bases and the V segment lost 0 bases, leaving 11 bases of the junction unmatched. Per the germline V gene, CDR1 is LGHNA and CDR2 is YSLEER. The DNA of the CDR3 is TGCGCCAGCAGCCAAGATCTCACAGGGGAAAGGGGCGAGCAGTACTTC. This sequence encodes CASSQDLTGERGEQYF.

The genes are TRBV7-2 and TRBJ2-3; TRBD2 aligns across 8 bases. The V gene end was trimmed by 5 bases and the J gene end by 3 bases; junction bases not matched to a gene: 7. Per the germline V gene, CDR1 is SGHTA and CDR2 is FQGNSA. This CDR3 is 15 amino acids long. CDR3 DNA sequence: TGTGCCAGCAGCCGCCTAAGCGGGGGTACAGATACGCAGTATTTT. Protein product: CASSRLSGGTDTQYF.

V usage is TRBV7-2 and J usage is TRBJ1-2; D gene uncertain. CDR3 size: 11 residues. CDR1 and CDR2 from the germline V gene are SGHTA and FQGNSA. DNA for the CDR3: TGTCTTGTGGCGGTTAACTATGGCTACACCTTC. Translating it yields CLVAVNYGYTF.

This clonotype was found many times. At one of its ends the junction is not consistent with the germline gene, which may arise from a read error. The genes are TRBV7-9 and TRBJ2-6; D unresolved. This CDR3 has 14 residues. The germline CDR1 and CDR2 sequences are SEHNR and FQNEAQ (reference sequence). CDR3 DNA: TGTGCCAGCAGTTTAGCATCTGGGGCCAACGTCCTGACTTTC. This encodes CASSLASGANVLTF.